Here is one TCR beta chain with its context. The specificity of this receptor is unknown. No base-level quality is on record; no much larger clone is a single base apart. Taken from the germline V gene (reference sequence), the CDR1 and CDR2 loops are GTSNPN and SVGIG. Counted from cysteine to phenylalanine, this CDR3 has 13 amino acids. CDR3 DNA only is kept here, 39 bases in frame from base 1. Relative to germline, V is 3 bases shorter and J is 9 bases shorter, with 12 bases between their ends. The immunoSEQ hsTCRbeta Kit was used to sequence TCR beta CDR3 regions from DNA. In the original analysis: TCR sequencing data were analysed with the ImmunoSEQ Analyzer. T cell clonality was calculated on productive rearrangements as 1 minus Pielou's evenness. To measure T cell diversity, the inverse Simpson index was applied to productive templates. T cell density was expressed as TCR beta template counts normalized to usable DNA, with usable DNA estimated by amplifying and sequencing housekeeping genes. Two-sided Kruskal-Wallis tests were used to compare TCR metrics between histologic stages. TCRdb holds this immuneACCESS table with in-frame rearrangements only. Some clones are missing; in checked studies, unresolved V genes explain under half, and the rest has no known cause. The DNA was the basis for D and trimming; V, J and clone size are from that table. The sample table shows under 3,500 clones, and roughly nine tenths are seen once. The top ten clones comprise roughly 4% of the sample.

This record belongs to a study of immune evolution from preneoplasia to lung adenocarcinoma (dated by TCRdb to the early 2020s). Broadly, across the study: No AAH lesions showed HLA loss of heterozygosity, compared with about 7.2% of AIS, approximately 15% of MIA and roughly 35% of ADC lesions. The study combined immune gene expression, TCR sequencing and multiplex immunofluorescence to profile immune contexture across lung adenocarcinoma precursors and invasive adenocarcinoma. Resected precursor lesions (AAH, AIS, MIA) and invasive adenocarcinomas were compared against paired morphologically normal lung tissue. Sample size was determined by specimen availability and not by a prior power calculation. The immune data were integrated with whole exome sequencing and methylation data obtained from the same cohort of nodules. The overall cohort was made up of around 57 patients with pulmonary nodules who had surgical resection. TCR sequencing data were obtained from 55 or so patients. It was reported in the study that approximately 100 samples were used for TCR sequencing. Class I HLA alleles were inferred from exome data with POLYSOLVER, and allele-specific HLA loss was detected with LOHHLA. Broader findings and caveats from the paper: T cell clonality was highest in KRAS-mutant nodules compared with EGFR-mutant or double wild-type lesions. The highest clonality was observed in normal lung, whereas higher T cell density and diversity but lower clonality appeared to be present in later-stage lesions. The findings rested on association rather than direct causation, and larger cohorts with long-term follow-up and longitudinal biopsies were considered necessary. Because every patient came from Japan and China, how well the results apply to Western populations was uncertain. Normal lung had the highest top T cell clone frequencies, and these frequencies appeared to fall progressively from AAH through AIS, MIA and invasive adenocarcinoma.

The patients had resection in Japan or China between about 2014 and 2018. Two lung cancer pathologists independently reviewed H&E slides to confirm the histologic diagnosis of every case. Premalignant or tumor cells were enriched for nucleic acid extraction by macro-dissection performed after pathologic assessment. DNA was isolated from FFPE tissue using the AllPrep DNA/RNA FFPE Kit. The chain links TRBV30 with TRBJ1-6; D gene: possibly TRBD1, on 5 matching bases. Sequencing was carried out using FFPE invasive lung adenocarcinoma tissue. The intended sense of this specimen's cell subset or site label: frankly invasive lung adenocarcinoma (ADC). The sequence derives from a person between 65 and 79 years old with invasive lung adenocarcinoma. The sequence in DNA is TGTGCCTGGAGGGGGCAGGCAGGTTCACCCCTCCACTTT. This gives the protein CAWRGQAGSPLHF.